The clone carrying this T cell receptor (beta chain) has only one observation. The germline gives CDR1 LNHNV, CDR2 YYDKDF (reference sequence). The CDR3 is 17 residues long. The V end lost 0 bases, the J end lost 0 bases, and 11 bases lay between the germline ends. This entry belongs to a study of shared clonotypes between healthy human individuals. TCRdb's table, derived via immunoSEQ multiplex PCR, lists solely in-frame clones and lacks some. The sample has about 450,000 clones; about 76% are singletons. What was sequenced was PBMCs. The chain is built from TRBV15 and TRBJ2-2; unclear D gene. The receptor was derived from a woman aged 40 to 50 in good health. Some clones in this sample may be carry-over from other donors' samples. This CDR3 reads CATSRDRWAANTGELFF. CDR3 in DNA: TGTGCCACCAGCAGAGACAGATGGGCCGCGAACACCGGGGAGCTGTTTTTT.